The subject of this entry is one T cell receptor beta chain. Between the trimmed V and J ends, which lost 3 bases and 3 bases, there was a span of 6 bases. The CDR3 is 12 amino acids. In germline, CDR1 is LNHNV, CDR2 YYDKDF (reference sequence). The data stem from a study of shared clonotypes between healthy human individuals. Libraries were prepared by immunoSEQ multiplex PCR; TCRdb keeps only in-frame clonotypes and omits some of them. The repertoire holds approximately 99,000 clones, over 65% seen once, with about 25% in the top ten. The material sequenced was memory CD8+ T cells sorted from blood. The subset: CD45RO+ cells pooled with CCR7-negative TemRA cells. The chain recombines TRBV15 with TRBJ2-7; D gene unclear. The clonotype originates from a woman in her 30s in good health. This chain's CDR3 is CATSRNGYEQYF. DNA of the CDR3: TGTGCCACCAGCAGGAATGGCTACGAGCAGTACTTC. Full variable domain (missing parts from reference TRBV15 and TRBJ2-7): DAMVIQNPRYQVTQFGKPVTLSCSQTLNHNVMYWYQQKSSQAPKLLFHYYDKDFNNEADTPDNFQSRRPNTSFCFLDIRSPGLGDTAMYLCATSRNGYEQYFGPGTRLTVT.